A selection of T cell receptor beta chains follows, all from one sample in a study of blood T cell repertoires in COVID-19. Assay: immunoSEQ multiplex PCR; the TCRdb copy retains only in-frame clones and omits some. Of around 95,000 clones in the sample, approximately 90% were seen once. The sequencing sample was made of peripheral blood. All receptors come from a man aged 45-65 years with acute or convalescent COVID-19. CDR3s include the opening cysteine and the closing phenylalanine or tryptophan. A D gene is named only where the DNA matches it firmly. Clone sizes are given selectively: once, few, many, or a class where the clone is expanded.

clone size	V gene	D gene	J gene	CDR3 DNA	CDR3 protein
few	TRBV5-1	NA	TRBJ1-1	TGCGCCAGCAGCCTGCAAGCCAGGTGGAACACTGAAGCTTTCTTT	CASSLQARWNTEAFF
NA	TRBV30	TRBD1	TRBJ2-5	TGTGCCTGGAGTCGCGGACAGGGGGCAGGAGAGACCCAGTACTTC	CAWSRGQGAGETQYF
NA	TRBV2	TRBD1	TRBJ2-2	TGTGCCAGCAGTGAAGACAGGGGTGCGAACACCGGGGAGCTGTTTTTT	CASSEDRGANTGELFF
NA	TRBV4-1	TRBD1	TRBJ2-7	TGCGCCAGCAGCCAAGGAGGGGGACAGGGGGCATACGAGCAGTACTTC	CASSQGGGQGAYEQYF
NA	TRBV27	NA	TRBJ2-5	TGTGCCAGCAGTTTTACCTCGCCGGGTCGGGCAGGGGGGCAAGAGACCCAGTACTTC	CASSFTSPGRAGGQETQYF
NA	TRBV27	TRBD1	TRBJ1-4	TGTGCCAGCAGTCCGGACAGGGGGCGAGGAGAAAAACTGTTTTTT	CASSPDRGRGEKLFF
NA	TRBV15	TRBD2	TRBJ2-3	TGTGCCACCAGCAGGAGGGGCGGGGGGCGAGGCACAGATACGCAGTATTTT	CATSRRGGGRGTDTQYF
NA	TRBV28	NA	TRBJ1-1	TGTGCCAGCACTCTAAACACTGAAGCTTTCTTT	CASTLNTEAFF
once	TRBV5-1	TRBD1	TRBJ1-1	TGCGCCAGCAGCGCTACAGGGGGTAAAATGGTCACTGAAGCTTTCTTT	CASSATGGKMVTEAFF
once	TRBV7-2	NA	TRBJ2-3	TGTGCCAGCAGCTTAGAGGCCGGATGGCCGGGAGATACGCAGTATTTT	CASSLEAGWPGDTQYF
NA	TRBV21-1	NA	TRBJ1-6	TGTGCCAGCAGCATCAGGGACAGGGTAAGGTATTCACCCCTCCACTTT	CASSIRDRVRYSPLHF
NA	TRBV24-1	NA	TRBJ1-2	TGTGCCACCAGTGAGGGACGCGGGGGCTATGGCTACACCTTC	CATSEGRGGYGYTF
NA	TRBV5-1	TRBD1	TRBJ2-7	TGCGCCAGCAGCTTGCCGACAGGGGTGAGCTACGAGCAGTACTTC	CASSLPTGVSYEQYF
few	TRBV7-9	TRBD2	TRBJ2-7	TGTGCCAGCAGCTTAGGAGCGGGAGTACCCCCCTACTTC	CASSLGAGVPPYF
NA	TRBV29-1	TRBD1	TRBJ1-1	TGCAGCGCACAAGGACAGGGGGGGCTTGGGAACACTGAAGCTTTCTTT	CSAQGQGGLGNTEAFF
NA	TRBV5-6	TRBD2	TRBJ2-5	TGTGCCAGCAGTCCGATTAGCGGGAGGGCCCATGAGACCCAGTACTTC	CASSPISGRAHETQYF
NA	TRBV19	NA	TRBJ2-7	TGTGCCAGTACCCCGAGCTTGGGACATATCTACGAGCAGTACTTC	CASTPSLGHIYEQYF
NA	TRBV6-7	TRBD2	TRBJ2-1	TGTGCCAGCAGTTACTCTACGGGGGGCTACAATGAGCAGTTCTTC	CASSYSTGGYNEQFF
NA	TRBV9	TRBD1	TRBJ2-7	TGTGCCAGCAGCGCCGGGACAGGGGGCTACGAGCAGTACTTC	CASSAGTGGYEQYF
NA	TRBV9	NA	TRBJ1-1	TGTGCCAGCAGCGCGGACCCCCAGGGGAACACTGAAGCTTTCTTT	CASSADPQGNTEAFF
NA	TRBV7-7	TRBD2	TRBJ2-7	TGTGCCAGCAGCCCTACTCTGGGACTAGCGGGAGTTGAGCAGTACTTC	CASSPTLGLAGVEQYF
NA	TRBV5-4	NA	TRBJ2-2	TGTGCCACAACGACCGGCGGGCAGTCGGGCACCGGGGAGCTGTTTTTT	CATTTGGQSGTGELFF
NA	TRBV10-3	TRBD2	TRBJ2-5	TGTGCCATCAGCTACCGGGAGGGTGGAGAGACCCAGTACTTC	CAISYREGGETQYF
NA	TRBV5-1	TRBD1	TRBJ1-1	TGCGCCAGCAGTTATACAGGGGGAGGAAACACTGAAGCTTTCTTT	CASSYTGGGNTEAFF
NA	TRBV6-5	NA	TRBJ2-7	TGTGCCAGCACTCCGCAGGTACTTTCCTACGAGCAGTACTTC	CASTPQVLSYEQYF
once	TRBV30	TRBD1	TRBJ2-5	TGTGCTGGGACAGGGTGGGGAGAGACCCAGTACTTC	CAGTGWGETQYF
NA	TRBV5-1	NA	TRBJ2-2	TGCGCCAGCAGCTTGGATGCTGCGGGATTCACCGGGGAGCTGTTTTTT	CASSLDAAGFTGELFF
NA	TRBV30	NA	TRBJ1-1	TGTGCCTGGAGTTTCAGCAGGGAATGGACTGAAGCTTTCTTT	CAWSFSREWTEAFF
NA	TRBV27	NA	TRBJ1-2	TGTGCCAGCAGTCCTGCCCGGATGGGCGGCTACACCTTC	CASSPARMGGYTF
NA	TRBV9	NA	TRBJ1-4	TGTGCCAGCAGCGTTCTAGGGGATAATGAAAAACTGTTTTTT	CASSVLGDNEKLFF
once	TRBV18	NA	TRBJ1-2	TGTGCCAGCTCACCGGAGGCGTCTATGCCCTACACCTTC	CASSPEASMPYTF
NA	TRBV2	NA	TRBJ1-5	TGTGCCAGCAGTGAAGGGCAGCGAGACAATCAGCCCCAGCATTTT	CASSEGQRDNQPQHF
NA	TRBV7-7	TRBD1	TRBJ2-2	TGTGCCAGCAGCTTCTCGACAGGGGCAACCGGGGAGCTGTTTTTT	CASSFSTGATGELFF
NA	TRBV5-1	NA	TRBJ2-7	TGCGCCAGCAGCTTGGAGGGACATGGGACCTACGAGCAGTACTTC	CASSLEGHGTYEQYF
NA	TRBV2	NA	TRBJ2-3	TGTGCCAGCAGTGAAGGACTGTGGGGGCCAACTAGCACAGATACGCAGTATTTT	CASSEGLWGPTSTDTQYF
few	TRBV2	TRBD2	TRBJ2-7	TGTGCCAGCAGGACTAGCGTAGGTTACGAGCAGTACTTC	CASRTSVGYEQYF
few	TRBV11-2	TRBD1	TRBJ2-3	TGTGCCAGCAGCTTCTCAGGGGGCAAGACAGATACGCAGTATTTT	CASSFSGGKTDTQYF
NA	TRBV6-5	TRBD2	TRBJ2-2	TGTGCCAGCAGAGTTATAGCGGGATACACCGGGGAGCTGTTTTTT	CASRVIAGYTGELFF
NA	TRBV27	TRBD1	TRBJ1-1	TGTGCCAGCAGGTCTCGGACAGGGGGGAGTAGCACTGAAGCTTTCTTT	CASRSRTGGSSTEAFF
NA	TRBV6-2/TRBV6-3	NA	TRBJ2-3	TGTGCCAGCAGTACTTCTCATACGCAGTATTTT	CASSTSHTQYF